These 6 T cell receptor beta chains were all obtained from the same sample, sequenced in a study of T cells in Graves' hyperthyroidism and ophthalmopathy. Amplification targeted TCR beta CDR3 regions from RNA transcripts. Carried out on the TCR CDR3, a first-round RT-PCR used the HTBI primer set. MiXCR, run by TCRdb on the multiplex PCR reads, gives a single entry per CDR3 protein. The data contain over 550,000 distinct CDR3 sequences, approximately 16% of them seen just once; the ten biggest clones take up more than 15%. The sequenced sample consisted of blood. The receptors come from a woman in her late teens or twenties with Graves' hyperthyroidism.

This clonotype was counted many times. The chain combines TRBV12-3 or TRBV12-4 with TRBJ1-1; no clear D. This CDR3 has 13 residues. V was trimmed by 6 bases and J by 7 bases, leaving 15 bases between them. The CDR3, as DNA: TGTGCCAGCAGCTACCGCCCCCACAATGAAGCTTTCTTT. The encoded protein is CASSYRPHNEAFF.

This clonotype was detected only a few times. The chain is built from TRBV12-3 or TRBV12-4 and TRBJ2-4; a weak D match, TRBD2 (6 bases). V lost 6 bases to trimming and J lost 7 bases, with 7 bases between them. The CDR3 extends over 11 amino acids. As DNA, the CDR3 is TGTGCCAGCAGAGGGAGGAACATTCAGTACTTC. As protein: CASRGRNIQYF.

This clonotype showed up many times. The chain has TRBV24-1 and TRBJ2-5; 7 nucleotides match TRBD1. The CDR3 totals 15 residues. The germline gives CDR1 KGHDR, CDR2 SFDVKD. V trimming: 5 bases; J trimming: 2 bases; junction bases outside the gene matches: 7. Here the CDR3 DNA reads TGTGCCACCAGTGTGGCAGGGGGACGGCAAGAGACCCAGTACTTC. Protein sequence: CATSVAGGRQETQYF.

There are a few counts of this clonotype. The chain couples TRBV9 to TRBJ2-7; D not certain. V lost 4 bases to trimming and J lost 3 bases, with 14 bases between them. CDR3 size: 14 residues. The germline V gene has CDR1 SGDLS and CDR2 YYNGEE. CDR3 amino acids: CASSPSLVIYEQYF. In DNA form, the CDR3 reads TGTGCCAGCAGCCCGAGCCTAGTAATCTACGAGCAGTACTTC.

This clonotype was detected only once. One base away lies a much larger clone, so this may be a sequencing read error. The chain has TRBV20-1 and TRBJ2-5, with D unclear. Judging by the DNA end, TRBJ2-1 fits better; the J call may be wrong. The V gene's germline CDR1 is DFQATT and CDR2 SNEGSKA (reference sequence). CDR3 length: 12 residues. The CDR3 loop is CSTGARLETQFF. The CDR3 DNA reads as TGCAGTACCGGAGCCAGGCTGGAGACCCAGTTCTTC.

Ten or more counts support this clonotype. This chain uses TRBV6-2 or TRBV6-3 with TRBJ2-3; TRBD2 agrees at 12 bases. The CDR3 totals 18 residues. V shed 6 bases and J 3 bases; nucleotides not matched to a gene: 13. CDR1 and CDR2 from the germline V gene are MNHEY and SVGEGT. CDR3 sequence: CASSSWTSGKWRTDTQYF. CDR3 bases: TGTGCCAGCAGCTCATGGACTAGCGGGAAATGGAGGACAGATACGCAGTATTTT.